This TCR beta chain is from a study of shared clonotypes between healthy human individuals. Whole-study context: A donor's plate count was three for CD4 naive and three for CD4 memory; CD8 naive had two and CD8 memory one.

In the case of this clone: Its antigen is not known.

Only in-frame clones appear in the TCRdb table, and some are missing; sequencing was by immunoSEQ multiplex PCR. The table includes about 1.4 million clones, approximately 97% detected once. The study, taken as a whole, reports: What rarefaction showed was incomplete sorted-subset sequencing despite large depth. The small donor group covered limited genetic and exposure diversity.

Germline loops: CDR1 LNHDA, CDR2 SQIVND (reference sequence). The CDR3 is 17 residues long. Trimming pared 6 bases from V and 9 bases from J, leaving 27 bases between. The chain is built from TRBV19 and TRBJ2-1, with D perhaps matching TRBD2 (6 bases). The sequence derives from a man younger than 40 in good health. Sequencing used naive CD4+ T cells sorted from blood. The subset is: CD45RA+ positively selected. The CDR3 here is CASRNPGTPSPSPEQFF. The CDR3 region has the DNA TGTGCCAGTAGGAACCCCGGGACTCCCTCACCGAGTCCTGAGCAGTTCTTC.